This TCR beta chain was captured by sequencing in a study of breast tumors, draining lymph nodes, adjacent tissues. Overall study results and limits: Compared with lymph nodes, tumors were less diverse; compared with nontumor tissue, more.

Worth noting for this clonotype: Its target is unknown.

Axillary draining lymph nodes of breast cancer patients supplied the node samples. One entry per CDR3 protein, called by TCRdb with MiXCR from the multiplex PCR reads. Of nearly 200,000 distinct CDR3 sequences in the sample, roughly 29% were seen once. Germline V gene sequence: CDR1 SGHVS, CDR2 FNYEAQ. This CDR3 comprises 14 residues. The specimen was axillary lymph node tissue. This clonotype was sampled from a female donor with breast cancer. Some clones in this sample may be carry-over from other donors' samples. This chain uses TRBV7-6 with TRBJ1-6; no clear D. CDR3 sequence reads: CASAFGEGNSPLHF. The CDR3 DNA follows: TGTGCTAGTGCCTTCGGGGAGGGCAATTCACCCCTCCACTTT.